The present T cell receptor (beta chain) was sequenced within a study of human T cells and chemical hapten exposure. Time point given: patch test 1, 2 weeks after DPC sensitization. Treatment denoted: therapeutic diphenylcyclopropenone sensitization with weekly scalp DPC. Study findings and constraints: Against controls, expanded TCRs gave rise to significantly more large CDR3 similarity clusters. Positively correlated with patch test score were the counts of PT1 expanded TCRs.

Per the germline V gene, CDR1 is SEHNR and CDR2 is FQNEAQ (reference sequence). The CDR3 is made up of 11 amino acids. With 5 bases removed from V and 12 bases from J, the gap between germline ends came to 13 bases. This clonotype has a count of ten or more. The antigen remains undetermined. Individual cDNA molecules (in the library) carried attached unique molecular identifiers. MiXCR, run by TCRdb on the RACE reads, gives a single entry per CDR3 protein. The sample gives roughly 380,000 distinct CDR3 sequences, more than 4.5% of which show up once; about 2.1% is in the top ten. This rearrangement joins TRBV7-9 to TRBJ1-1; D gene ambiguous. The sample here was whole blood, taken in connection with sensitization to the hapten diphenylcyclopropenone (DPC). The TCR sequence derives from a woman aged 45-59 years with alopecia areata. Some clones in this sample may be carry-over from other donors' samples. The CDR3 sequence is CASSPRLITFF. CDR3 DNA sequence: TGTGCCAGCAGCCCACGACTGATAACTTTCTTT.